This TCR beta chain appears in the sequencing data of a study of blood T cell repertoires in COVID-19. Study-level background: Italy, Spain and the United States were the sources of the convalescent and acute COVID-19 samples. PBMCs, B-cell-depleted T cells, or T cells were the source of the cDNA or gDNA that made up the material.

Original data processing: Amplified reference gene primers provided the basis for estimating nucleated cell counts. Profiled with immunoSEQ multiplex PCR; TCRdb holds only in-frame clones, not every one. V and J calls and clone size come straight from that table; D and trimming were deduced from the DNA. The table records fewer than 100,000 clones, about 83% of them present only once. A few counts support this clone. The clonotype comes from a human donor in a cohort sampled during active COVID-19. The sequencing sample was made of peripheral blood.

CDR3 in amino acids: CASSYLGVAGVLYNEQFF. The CDR3 coding sequence is TGTGCCAGCAGTTACCTGGGGGTAGCGGGGGTACTTTACAATGAGCAGTTCTTC. V gene TRBV6-2 or TRBV6-3 combines with J gene TRBJ2-1, with TRBD2 identical over 9 bases. Germline-derived CDR1 and CDR2 are MNHEY and SVGEGT. With V trimmed by 2 bases and J by 4 bases, 12 bases remained unmatched. The CDR3 is made up of 18 amino acids.